The 20 T cell receptor beta chains listed next were all sequenced from one sample in a study of T cell repertoires in cytomegalovirus infection. TCRdb called the reads again in MiXCR, with one record for every CDR3 protein. Of about 160,000 distinct CDR3 sequences listed, 17% are singletons. The material sequenced was CD8+ T cells from PBMCs. The receptors shown here come from a human donor in good health (CMV status not recorded). Some clones in this sample may be carry-over from other donors' samples.

This clonotype appeared a few times. The rearrangement uses TRBV7-2 and TRBJ2-6; D is unresolved. Between the trimmed V and J ends, which lost 0 bases and 0 bases, there was a span of 9 bases. The germline V gene encodes CDR1 SGHTA and CDR2 FQGNSA. This CDR3 spans 17 amino acids. In DNA form, the CDR3 reads TGTGCCAGCAGCTTAGCGTCTACCGGCTCTGGGGCCAACGTCCTGACTTTC. Amino acid sequence: CASSLASTGSGANVLTF.

The CDR3 loop is CASSLVVPQETQYF. The CDR3 nucleotides read TGTGCCAGCAGTTTAGTAGTACCACAAGAGACCCAGTACTTC. The chain combines TRBV12-3 or TRBV12-4 with TRBJ2-5, with unresolved D. The CDR3 sequence is 14 residues long. With 1 base removed from V and 2 bases from J, the gap between germline ends came to 8 bases.

The chain uses TRBV19 and TRBJ1-2, with 8 positions matching TRBD1. CDR1 is LNHDA, CDR2 SQIVND, per germline (reference sequence). This CDR3 comprises 15 residues. V shed 4 bases, J shed 6 bases, and the junction held 10 bases outside the gene matches. This CDR3 reads CASSTGTGTPDGYTF. DNA of the CDR3: TGTGCCAGTAGTACTGGGACAGGTACTCCTGATGGCTACACCTTC.

The V gene is TRBV11-1, the J gene TRBJ2-1; possibly TRBD2 for D (5 bases). This CDR3 is built from 14 residues. CDR1 is SGHAT and CDR2 is FQDESV in the germline V gene (reference sequence). V lost 2 bases to trimming and J lost 8 bases, with 13 bases between them. This chain's CDR3 is CASSLQRGRDEQFF. Here the CDR3 DNA reads TGTGCCAGCAGCTTACAACGGGGAAGGGATGAGCAGTTCTTC.

V and J are TRBV6-2 or TRBV6-3 and TRBJ2-3, with 8 bases aligning to TRBD2. The CDR3 runs 18 residues. V shed 7 bases, J shed 0 bases, and the junction held 15 bases outside the gene matches. Germline CDR1 and CDR2: MNHEY and SVGEGT. CDR3 sequence: CASTTLPLQRESTDTQYF. CDR3 nucleotide sequence: TGTGCCAGCACCACCCTACCCCTTCAGCGGGAGAGCACAGATACGCAGTATTTT.

This clonotype was counted a single time. The chain links TRBV19 to TRBJ1-1; 7 bases agree with TRBD1. Trimming at V came to 3 bases and at J to 4 bases, leaving 8 bases not matched to a gene. The CDR3 sequence is 15 residues long. The germline gives CDR1 LNHDA, CDR2 SQIVND (reference sequence). CDR3 nucleotides: TGTGCCAGTAGTATTGGGCAGGGGGAGACCACTGAAGCTTTCTTT. The encoded protein is CASSIGQGETTEAFF.

This clonotype was detected only a few times. V usage is TRBV12-3 or TRBV12-4 and J usage is TRBJ2-1; 8 bases are shared with TRBD2. The CDR3 runs 14 residues. V lost 4 bases and J lost 2; bases outside the gene matches: 1. CDR3 region: CASSSGGAYNEQFF. The DNA for the CDR3 is TGTGCCAGCAGTTCGGGAGGGGCCTACAATGAGCAGTTCTTC.

This clonotype showed up just a few times. V and J are TRBV6-2 or TRBV6-3 and TRBJ2-1, with no clear D. There are 14 residues in the CDR3. Germline V CDR1 and CDR2: MNHEY, SVGEGT. Trimming pared 1 base from V and 8 bases from J, leaving 12 bases between. The CDR3: CASSYLDPPDEQFF. The CDR3 nucleotides are TGTGCCAGCAGTTACTTGGACCCCCCGGATGAGCAGTTCTTC.

This chain joins TRBV7-2 and TRBJ1-6; 7 nucleotides match TRBD1. Trimming at V came to 1 base and at J to 7 bases, leaving 1 base not matched to a gene. The CDR3 totals 14 residues. Germline CDR1 and CDR2: SGHTA and FQGNSA. The CDR3 DNA follows: TGTGCCAGCAGCTTAGGGGACAGAAATTCACCCCTCCACTTT. Protein product: CASSLGDRNSPLHF.

V usage is TRBV10-3 and J usage is TRBJ1-2; 9 bases align to TRBD1. V lost 11 bases and J lost 4; bases outside the gene matches: 11. CDR3 length equals 14 residues. Germline-derived CDR1 and CDR2 are ENHRY and SYGVKD. CDR3 in DNA: TGTGCCTCCAGAGGGACAGGGATAGCCTATGGCTACACCTTC. Translation: CASRGTGIAYGYTF.

The rearrangement links TRBV14 to TRBJ1-2, with a tentative D call TRBD1 (5 bases). The CDR3 has 16 residues. The germline gives CDR1 SGHDN, CDR2 FVKESK. Trimming shortened V by 0 bases and J by 3 bases, and 14 bases separated the two germline ends. CDR3 coding DNA: TGTGCCAGCAGCCAAGATTTAAACAGGTTCGACTATGGCTACACCTTC. Translation: CASSQDLNRFDYGYTF.

This clonotype was seen more than once but under ten times. V and J are TRBV7-9 and TRBJ2-1, with TRBD2 identical over 9 bases. The CDR3 sequence is 14 residues long. Germline V gene lookup returns CDR1 SEHNR and CDR2 FQNEAQ (reference sequence). Trimming took 6 bases from V and 5 from J; bases not matched to a gene: 5. The CDR3 bases are TGTGCCAGCAGAACCGGGACTAGCAACAATGAGCAGTTCTTC. Translation gives CASRTGTSNNEQFF.

The V gene is TRBV6-2 or TRBV6-3, the J gene TRBJ2-1; the match to TRBD2 covers 7 bases. The CDR3 contains 12 residues. Germline V lookup: CDR1 MNHEY, CDR2 SVGEGT. The ends lost 5 bases at V and 10 bases at J; junction bases unmatched: 5. The CDR3 loop is CASSPKRDEQFF. The CDR3 bases are TGTGCCAGCAGTCCTAAGCGGGACGAGCAGTTCTTC.

This clonotype was seen a few times. This chain links TRBV4-1 with TRBJ2-7; D is unresolved. This CDR3 is built from 11 residues. Trimming pared 3 bases from V and 6 bases from J, leaving 6 bases between. Germline assignment: CDR1 MGHRA and CDR2 YSYEKL. The CDR3 region is CASSQLGEQYF. CDR3 DNA: TGCGCCAGCAGCCAGCTGGGCGAGCAGTACTTC.

This clonotype came up a few times. The chain combines TRBV6-6 with TRBJ2-7; 12 nucleotides match TRBD1. Germline CDR1 and CDR2: MNHNY and SVGAGI (reference sequence). The length of the CDR3 is 15 residues. Trimming cost V 4 bases and J 3 bases; bases outside gene matches: 4. CDR3 in DNA: TGTGCCAGCAGTTCCGGGACAGGGGGCCACTACGAGCAGTACTTC. Its protein is CASSSGTGGHYEQYF.

The sample holds one count of this clonotype. The J gene is TRBJ2-5, the V gene TRBV5-1; D might be TRBD1 (5 bases). V was pared by 0 bases and J by 5 bases, with 14 bases between. The CDR3 contains 15 residues. Looked up from germline, CDR1 is SGHRS and CDR2 is YFSETQ. The CDR3 DNA follows: TGCGCCAGCAGCTTGGAGGGGCCGTACAGGGAGACCCAGTACTTC. This translates into CASSLEGPYRETQYF.

V is TRBV24-1 and J is TRBJ2-1, with D possibly matching TRBD2 (6 bases). The CDR3 has 12 amino acids. Germline loops: CDR1 KGHDR, CDR2 SFDVKD. Trimming left V 7 bases short and J 9 bases short, with 12 bases between. The CDR3 is CATSEGGGEQFF. The CDR3 DNA reads as TGTGCCACCAGCGAGGGAGGTGGTGAGCAGTTCTTC.

The rearrangement uses TRBV29-1 and TRBJ2-3, with TRBD1 matching over 12 bases. V lost 4 bases, J lost 5 bases, and 7 bases stayed unmatched. The CDR3 extends over 15 amino acids. In germline, CDR1 is SQVTM, CDR2 ANQGSEA. The CDR3 DNA reads TGCAGCGTTGTCGGGACAGGGGGCGAAAAAGATACGCAGTATTTT. This encodes CSVVGTGGEKDTQYF.

The chain is built from TRBV6-2 or TRBV6-3 and TRBJ2-7; 7 bases agree with TRBD2. Per the germline V gene, CDR1 is MNHEY and CDR2 is SVGEGT. Trimming at V came to 4 bases and at J to 5 bases, leaving 11 bases not matched to a gene. The CDR3 is made up of 15 amino acids. The CDR3 DNA sequence: TGTGCCAGCAGTTCCCCGGGAGCGGGAATCCACGAGCAGTACTTC. It yields the protein CASSSPGAGIHEQYF.

The chain recombines TRBV7-2 with TRBJ2-1, with D possibly TRBD2 on 6 matching bases. The V end was cut by 3 bases, the J end by 8 bases, with 17 bases between. Germline CDR1 is SGHTA and CDR2 is FQGNSA. This CDR3 spans 15 amino acids. The CDR3 DNA is TGTGCCAGCAGCTTTCTACTAGCCCAAGAGGATGAGCAGTTCTTC. Translated, it gives CASSFLLAQEDEQFF.